The next 13 T cell receptor beta chains were all read from a single sample in a study of human T cells and chemical hapten exposure. TCRdb re-called the RACE reads with MiXCR, one entry per CDR3 protein. The table shows about 84,000 distinct CDR3 sequences, with roughly a tenth occurring only once. Time point meaning: patch test 2, 6 weeks after DPC sensitization. Treatment in this sample: therapeutic diphenylcyclopropenone sensitization with weekly scalp DPC. The sequenced sample was whole blood, obtained in connection with sensitization to the hapten diphenylcyclopropenone (DPC). The receptor source for this set is a woman aged 50 to 65 with alopecia areata. Some clones in this sample may be carry-over from other donors' samples.

This clonotype came up many times. The V gene is TRBV6-5, the J gene TRBJ2-5, with D maybe TRBD1 (5 bases). Germline lookup yields CDR1 MNHEY and CDR2 SVGAGI. V was clipped by 2 bases and J by 0 bases, with 10 bases between them. This CDR3 region has 15 residues. The CDR3 sequence: CASSYARQYQETQYF. CDR3 in DNA: TGTGCCAGCAGTTACGCACGACAGTACCAAGAGACCCAGTACTTC.

In this sample, this clonotype turned up many times. The rearrangement uses TRBV20-1 and TRBJ2-1; D not resolved. The CDR3 runs 16 residues. V gave up 0 bases and J gave up 3 bases, with 15 bases separating them. The germline V gene has CDR1 DFQATT and CDR2 SNEGSKA (reference sequence). CDR3 DNA sequence: TGCAGTGCTAGAGACCCTAGGTTGGCGGTCTACAATGAGCAGTTCTTC. It is translated as CSARDPRLAVYNEQFF.

CDR3 coding DNA: TGTGCCAGCAGTTACTCGATCGGTCAGCCCCAGCATTTT. This encodes CASSYSIGQPQHF. The chain combines TRBV6-6 with TRBJ1-5; unclear D gene. The CDR3 spans 13 residues. V lost 0 bases, J lost 6 bases, and 6 bases lay in between. Germline values: CDR1 MNHNY, CDR2 SVGAGI (reference sequence).

The V and J genes are TRBV4-1 and TRBJ2-1, with 8 bases lining up with TRBD1. V gave up 6 bases and J gave up 4 bases; unmatched junction bases: 5. This CDR3 is built from 14 residues. CDR1 MGHRA and CDR2 YSYEKL come from the germline V gene. CDR3 residues: CASRFRDRYNEQFF. CDR3 coding DNA: TGCGCCAGCAGATTCCGGGACAGGTACAATGAGCAGTTCTTC.

This clonotype has at least ten counts. The CDR3 nucleotides are TGCAGTGCGGCCTCCTTTAGGGATAAGAACACTGAAGCTTTCTTT. Amino acid sequence: CSAASFRDKNTEAFF. The V call is TRBV20-1, the J call TRBJ1-1; D call uncertain. Deletions cut 6 bases from V and 1 base from J, with 18 bases between. In germline, CDR1 is DFQATT, CDR2 SNEGSKA (reference sequence). This CDR3 contains 15 residues.

This clonotype was seen ten or more times. This chain links TRBV7-2 with TRBJ1-1, with D possibly being TRBD1 (6 bases). Germline assignment: CDR1 SGHTA and CDR2 FQGNSA. Trimming took off 1 base at V and 2 bases at J, with 8 bases between the two ends. This CDR3 region has 14 residues. CDR3 region: CASSLVQGNTEAFF. The CDR3 DNA reads TGTGCCAGCAGCTTAGTACAGGGAAACACTGAAGCTTTCTTT.

This clonotype was seen repeatedly, ten times or more. J is TRBJ2-7 and V is TRBV4-1, with 7 bases fitting TRBD2. With V trimmed by 4 bases and J by 2 bases, 11 bases remained unmatched. This CDR3 has 16 amino acids. Germline assignment: CDR1 MGHRA and CDR2 YSYEKL. The CDR3 DNA reads as TGCGCCAGCAGCCTTACGACGGCTAGCGGCACCTACGAGCAGTACTTC. This codes for CASSLTTASGTYEQYF.

The rearrangement uses TRBV27 and TRBJ1-5; maybe TRBD1 (6 bases). The CDR3 has 15 residues. Looked up from germline, CDR1 is MNHEY and CDR2 is SMNVEV (reference sequence). V was shortened by 6 bases and J by 2 bases, with 14 bases between the two germline ends. The CDR3 here is CASRKQGSGNQPQHF. The DNA for the CDR3 is TGTGCCAGCAGGAAACAGGGTTCCGGCAATCAGCCCCAGCATTTT.

This clonotype was detected ten times or more. The V call is TRBV13, the J call TRBJ2-1; 10 bases map to TRBD1. The CDR3 covers 16 residues. From germline, CDR1 is PRHDT and CDR2 FYEKMQ (reference sequence). V shed 4 bases, J shed 3 bases, and the junction held 6 bases outside the gene matches. The CDR3 loop is CASSWETGGHYNEQFF. CDR3 DNA sequence: TGTGCCAGCAGCTGGGAGACAGGGGGCCACTACAATGAGCAGTTCTTC. Full variable domain (rest looked up from reference TRBV13 and TRBJ2-1): AAGVIQSPRHLIKEKRETATLKCYPIPRHDTVYWYQQGPGQDPQFLISFYEKMQSDKGSIPDRFSAQQFSDYHSELNMSSLELGDSALYFCASSWETGGHYNEQFFGPGTRLTVL.

The table lists this clonotype with many counts. The chain is built from TRBV7-2 and TRBJ2-7; 8 positions agree with TRBD2. The CDR3 extends over 14 amino acids. Germline CDR1 reads SGHTA; CDR2 reads FQGNSA. V was pared by 5 bases and J by 5 bases, with 8 bases of the junction left unmatched. In nucleotides, the CDR3 is TGTGCCAGCAGCCAGATAGCGGGAACGAACGAGCAGTACTTC. This codes for CASSQIAGTNEQYF.

This clonotype was recorded many times. The J gene is TRBJ1-2, the V gene TRBV7-9; no definite D call. Germline loops: CDR1 SEHNR, CDR2 FQNEAQ (reference sequence). The CDR3 consists of 12 residues. The V end was cut by 5 bases, the J end by 8 bases, with 12 bases between. The CDR3 region is CASSGDYMGYTF. CDR3 sequence (DNA): TGTGCCAGCAGCGGGGATTACATGGGCTACACCTTC.

The chain has TRBV10-3 and TRBJ2-1, with 10 bases fitting TRBD2. Germline trimming cut 2 bases from V and 2 bases from J; bases unmatched to any gene: 3. The CDR3 sequence is 16 residues long. Germline CDR1 ENHRY, CDR2 SYGVKD. DNA of the CDR3: TGTGCCATCAGTGAGGGACTAGCGGCCCCCTACAATGAGCAGTTCTTC. It yields the protein CAISEGLAAPYNEQFF.

This clonotype was counted at least ten times. This chain uses TRBV5-5 with TRBJ2-7; 10 bases fit TRBD1. Germline V gene data show CDR1 as SGHKS and CDR2 as YYEKEE (reference sequence). V gave up 4 bases and J gave up 5 bases; unmatched junction bases: 9. The CDR3 consists of 15 residues. The chain's CDR3 is CASSAGGTGAHEQYF. In DNA form, the CDR3 reads TGTGCCAGCAGCGCTGGAGGGACAGGGGCCCACGAGCAGTACTTC.